This entry lists 27 T cell receptor beta chains sequenced from one sample in a study of beta chain features in type 1 diabetes. What was sequenced were expressed TCRB transcripts, since all of the isolated RNA had been reverse transcribed. Libraries were prepared by immunoSEQ multiplex PCR; TCRdb keeps only in-frame clonotypes and omits some of them. In the table there are 400,000 to 550,000 clones, approximately 10% of which are singletons. The source material was naive CD4+ T cells from blood. The source of these receptors is a woman in her late teens or twenties in good health.

This clone was detected only a few times. This rearrangement joins TRBV4-1 to TRBJ2-1; unclear D gene. From germline, CDR1 is MGHRA and CDR2 YSYEKL. The CDR3 loop spans 14 amino acids. Trimming took off 1 base at V and 3 bases at J, with 7 bases between the two ends. The DNA of the CDR3 is TGCGCCAGCAGCCAAGTCACTGGCTACAATGAGCAGTTCTTC. Protein: CASSQVTGYNEQFF.

This clone was counted between two and nine times. V and J are TRBV14 and TRBJ1-2; TRBD1 aligns across 8 bases. J lost 5 bases, V lost 1 base, and 3 bases had no gene match. CDR3 size: 14 residues. Germline lookup yields CDR1 SGHDN and CDR2 FVKESK. CDR3 in DNA: TGTGCCAGCAGCCAAGTGACAGGGGATTATGGCTACACCTTC. Translated, it gives CASSQVTGDYGYTF.

This sequence joins TRBV27 and TRBJ2-5; D unresolved. The V gene lost 4 bases and the J gene lost 4 bases, with 13 bases spanning the gap. The CDR3 runs 14 residues. CDR1 MNHEY and CDR2 SMNVEV come from the germline V gene (reference sequence). The CDR3 coding sequence is TGTGCCAGCAGTTCCTTGAGGCAGCGAGAGACCCAGTACTTC. Its protein is CASSSLRQRETQYF.

The gene calls are TRBV13 and TRBJ1-3; 8 bases align to TRBD1. There are 14 residues in the CDR3. Germline V gene data show CDR1 as PRHDT and CDR2 as FYEKMQ (reference sequence). J lost 4 bases, V lost 5 bases, and 4 bases had no gene match. DNA for the CDR3: TGTGCCAGCAGCGACCGACAGGGGGGAAACACCATATATTTT. Its protein is CASSDRQGGNTIYF.

V is TRBV15 and J is TRBJ1-5; TRBD1 is a possible D gene (5 bases). The CDR3 consists of 15 residues. The V gene lost 4 bases and the J gene lost 5 bases, with 15 bases spanning the gap. Germline V CDR1 and CDR2: LNHNV, YYDKDF (reference sequence). The CDR3 DNA reads TGTGCCACCAGCACCAAAGGCCAGGGCGATCAGCCCCAGCATTTT. Its translation is CATSTKGQGDQPQHF.

This clone was observed many times. The rearrangement uses TRBV21-1 and TRBJ2-1; TRBD2, the table's D call, lacks a check against the DNA. TRBV21-1 is labeled a pseudogene. This CDR3 is 15 amino acids long. Here the CDR3 DNA reads TGTGCCAGCAGCAAAGCATCGGGGTTGCGAAATGAGCAGTTCTTC. It yields the protein CASSKASGLRNEQFF.

Concerning this clone itself: In the same sample, other DNA sequences code for this CDR3. V usage is TRBV7-9 and J usage is TRBJ1-1; no firm D call. The CDR3 covers 14 residues. Deletions cut 2 bases from V and 1 base from J, with 8 bases between. Per the germline V gene, CDR1 is SEHNR and CDR2 is FQNEAQ (reference sequence). As DNA, the CDR3 is TGTGCCAGCAGCTTAAGTGGTGGGAACACTGAAGCTTTCTTT. Its protein product is CASSLSGGNTEAFF. The full variable domain, with the rest looked up from reference TRBV7-9 and TRBJ1-1, is DTGVSQNPRHKITKRGQNVTFRCDPISEHNRLYWYRQTLGQGPEFLTYFQNEAQLEKSRLLSDRFSAERPKGSFSTLEIQRTEQGDSAMYLCASSLSGGNTEAFFGQGTRLTVV.

This chain joins TRBV27 and TRBJ1-1; TRBD1 matches 8 bases. With V trimmed by 7 bases and J by 3 bases, 10 bases remained unmatched. Germline V gene sequence: CDR1 MNHEY, CDR2 SMNVEV (reference sequence). The CDR3 has 15 residues. Written as DNA, the CDR3 is TGTGCCAGCACCCTCAGGGGGCCCAGGGACACTGAAGCTTTCTTT. Translated, it gives CASTLRGPRDTEAFF.

V usage is TRBV6-5 and J usage is TRBJ1-6; D is undetermined. The V and J ends lost 6 bases and 6 bases respectively, with 12 bases between them. Germline V CDR1 and CDR2: MNHEY, SVGAGI. This CDR3 has 14 amino acids. CDR3 region: CASRTPLGNSPLHF. The CDR3 DNA sequence: TGTGCCAGCAGGACCCCCCTGGGTAATTCACCCCTCCACTTT.

The chain has TRBV2 and TRBJ2-7; D is possibly TRBD1 or TRBD2 (5 bases each). Trimming took off 8 bases at V and 2 bases at J, with 10 bases between the two ends. This CDR3 has 12 amino acids. Germline CDR1 and CDR2: SNHLY and FYNNEI. CDR3 sequence reads: CASQGPTYEQYV. The CDR3 DNA reads TGTGCCAGCCAGGGACCGACCTACGAGCAGTACGTC.

The J gene is TRBJ2-3, the V gene TRBV6-5, with no clear D. The CDR3 loop spans 11 amino acids. V lost 4 bases, J lost 10 bases, and 9 bases lay in between. In germline, CDR1 is MNHEY, CDR2 SVGAGI. CDR3 sequence reads: CASSSNRAQYF. CDR3 coding DNA: TGTGCCAGCAGTTCCAACCGGGCGCAGTATTTT.

The CDR3 DNA is TGTGCCAGCAGCTCCTACCGGGGTTCTAGAAACAATGAGCAGTTCTTC. Translating it yields CASSSYRGSRNNEQFF. J is TRBJ2-1 and V is TRBV7-2, with D perhaps matching TRBD2 (5 bases). This CDR3 region has 16 residues. The V end was cut by 4 bases, the J end by 5 bases, with 18 bases between. CDR1 and CDR2 (germline): SGHTA, FQGNSA.

This clone was counted a few times. The CDR3 DNA follows: TGTGCCAGCAGACAGGGGGGACACAGCGATACGCAGTATTTT. Translated: CASRQGGHSDTQYF. The rearrangement uses TRBV6-5 and TRBJ2-3; TRBD1 aligns across 8 bases. Trimming took 6 bases from V and 6 from J; bases not matched to a gene: 8. The CDR3 is 14 amino acids. Germline loops: CDR1 MNHEY, CDR2 SVGAGI.

This clone was observed a handful of times. This chain connects TRBV25-1 to TRBJ1-6; D remains ambiguous. Trimming stripped 7 bases from V and 6 bases from J, with 10 bases between. This CDR3 comprises 13 residues. CDR1 MGHDK and CDR2 SYGVNS come from the germline V gene. The CDR3 spells CASIGVANSPLHF. CDR3 DNA sequence: TGTGCCAGCATCGGGGTCGCTAATTCACCCCTCCACTTT.

This clone has a handful of counts. The chain recombines TRBV9 with TRBJ2-1; 13 bases are a match to TRBD2. J was trimmed by 8 bases and V by 4 bases; bases with no gene match: 6. The CDR3 totals 15 residues. CDR1 and CDR2 (germline): SGDLS, YYNGEE. The CDR3 DNA reads as TGTGCCAGCAGCACTAGCGGGAGGGCCTCCTATGAGCAGTTCTTC. This gives the protein CASSTSGRASYEQFF.

The rearrangement uses TRBV25-1 and TRBJ1-1; TRBD1 matches at 7 bases. The CDR3 covers 13 residues. Germline CDR1 and CDR2: MGHDK and SYGVNS. The CDR3 loop reads CATTTGLNTEAFF. The CDR3 nucleotides are TGTGCTACCACGACAGGGCTGAACACTGAAGCTTTCTTT.

This clone was counted only a few times. This rearrangement joins TRBV5-6 to TRBJ2-5; D unresolved. Germline lookup yields CDR1 SGHDT and CDR2 YYEEEE. Between the trimmed V and J ends, which lost 6 bases and 1 base, there was a span of 16 bases. The CDR3 has 15 amino acids. The CDR3 bases are TGTGCCAGCATACGCCAAATTGGCCGCCAAGAGACCCAGTACTTC. This translates into CASIRQIGRQETQYF.

This sequence joins TRBV27 and TRBJ1-6; TRBD1 might be the D (6 bases). Between the trimmed V and J ends, which lost 6 bases and 7 bases, there was a span of 19 bases. The germline V gene has CDR1 MNHEY and CDR2 SMNVEV (reference sequence). The CDR3 totals 16 residues. The CDR3 spells CASSFDRLSVNSPLHF. DNA for the CDR3: TGTGCCAGCAGCTTCGACAGGTTGAGTGTAAATTCACCCCTCCACTTT.

The chain carries TRBV27 and TRBJ2-7; 11 positions agree with TRBD2. With 4 bases clipped from V and 6 bases from J, the junction kept 8 bases outside the gene matches. This CDR3 region has 15 residues. The V gene's germline CDR1 is MNHEY and CDR2 SMNVEV (reference sequence). The CDR3 region is CASSSRVSGRVEQYF. The CDR3 DNA sequence: TGTGCCAGCAGTTCCCGTGTTAGCGGGAGGGTCGAGCAGTACTTC.

A word on this clone: One end of the junction fails to match germline, which may point to a read error. This sequence joins TRBV9 and TRBJ2-5; 7 nucleotides align to TRBD2. This CDR3 spans 15 amino acids. Germline CDR1 reads SGDLS; CDR2 reads YYNGEE. In DNA, the CDR3 is TGTGCCACCAGCAGGGCGGGAGATTACCAAGAGACCCAGTACTTC. Residues: CATSRAGDYQETQYF.

The rearrangement joins TRBV29-1 to TRBJ1-1, with D perhaps TRBD1 (5 bases). Germline loops: CDR1 SQVTM, CDR2 ANQGSEA. V lost 7 bases, J lost 4 bases, and 13 bases lay in between. The CDR3 sequence is 12 residues long. The CDR3: CSGGGGFTEAFF. The CDR3 DNA sequence: TGCAGCGGCGGGGGGGGTTTCACTGAAGCTTTCTTT.

The chain is built from TRBV27 and TRBJ2-6, with TRBD1 identical over 9 bases. V shed 4 bases and J 2 bases; nucleotides not matched to a gene: 12. CDR1 and CDR2 from the germline V gene are MNHEY and SMNVEV (reference sequence). The length of the CDR3 is 19 residues. CDR3 DNA sequence: TGTGCCAGCAGTTCCCCCTCCGGGACAGGGTCTACTGGGGCCAACGTCCTGACTTTC. This gives the protein CASSSPSGTGSTGANVLTF.

This sequence joins TRBV9 and TRBJ2-2, with TRBD2 matching over 7 bases. The CDR3 is 14 amino acids. The germline gives CDR1 SGDLS, CDR2 YYNGEE. Germline trimming cut 5 bases from V and 1 base from J; bases unmatched to any gene: 2. The CDR3 coding sequence is TGTGCCAGCAGGAGGGAGGGGAACACCGGGGAGCTGTTTTTT. It yields the protein CASRREGNTGELFF.

This clone has a handful of counts. The chain couples TRBV6-1 to TRBJ2-5; tentative D call: TRBD1 (6 bases). Germline V gene data show CDR1 as MNHNS and CDR2 as SASEGT. With 4 bases removed from V and 0 bases from J, the gap between germline ends came to 9 bases. The CDR3 spans 14 residues. CDR3 sequence (DNA): TGTGCCAGCAGTGTTCAGGGGTACCAAGAGACCCAGTACTTC. It translates to CASSVQGYQETQYF.

The genes are TRBV4-3 and TRBJ2-5, with D perhaps TRBD2 (5 bases). The germline V gene has CDR1 LGHNA and CDR2 YSLEER. V lost 5 bases and J 1 base, leaving 8 bases between the germline ends. There are 13 residues in the CDR3. The CDR3 bases are TGCGCCAGCAGCGAAGGGAGCCAAGAGACCCAGTACTTC. Amino acids: CASSEGSQETQYF.

The chain is built from TRBV14 and TRBJ1-1; no reliable D call. This CDR3 spans 15 amino acids. Deletions cut 2 bases from V and 8 bases from J, with 18 bases between. In germline, CDR1 is SGHDN, CDR2 FVKESK. The CDR3: CASSQSSVSGSEAFF. In DNA form, the CDR3 reads TGTGCCAGCAGCCAAAGCTCAGTCAGTGGAAGCGAAGCTTTCTTT.

The chain uses TRBV2 and TRBJ1-6; D call uncertain. Germline V gene data show CDR1 as SNHLY and CDR2 as FYNNEI. CDR3 length equals 14 residues. V lost 6 bases to trimming and J lost 10 bases, with 16 bases between them. The CDR3 spells CASSPLTPQSPLHF. CDR3 DNA: TGTGCCAGCAGCCCCCTGACTCCACAGTCACCCCTCCACTTT.